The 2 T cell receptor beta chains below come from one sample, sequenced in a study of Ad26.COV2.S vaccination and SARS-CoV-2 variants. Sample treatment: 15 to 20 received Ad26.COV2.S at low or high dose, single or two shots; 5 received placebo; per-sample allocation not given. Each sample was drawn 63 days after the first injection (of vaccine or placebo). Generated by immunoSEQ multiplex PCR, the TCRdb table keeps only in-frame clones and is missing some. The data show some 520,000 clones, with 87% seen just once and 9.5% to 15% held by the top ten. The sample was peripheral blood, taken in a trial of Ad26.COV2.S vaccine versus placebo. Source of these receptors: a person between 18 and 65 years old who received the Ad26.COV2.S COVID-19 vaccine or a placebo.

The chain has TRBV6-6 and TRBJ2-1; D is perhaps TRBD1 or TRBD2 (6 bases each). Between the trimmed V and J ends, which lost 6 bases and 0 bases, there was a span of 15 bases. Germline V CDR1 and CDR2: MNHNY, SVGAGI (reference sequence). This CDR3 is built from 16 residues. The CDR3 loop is CASRYLADSSYNEQFF. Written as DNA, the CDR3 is TGTGCCAGCAGATATTTAGCGGACAGCTCCTACAATGAGCAGTTCTTC.

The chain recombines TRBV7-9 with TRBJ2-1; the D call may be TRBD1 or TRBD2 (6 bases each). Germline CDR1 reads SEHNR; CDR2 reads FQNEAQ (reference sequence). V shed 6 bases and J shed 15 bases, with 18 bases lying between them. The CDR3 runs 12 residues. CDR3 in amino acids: CASRVLGGGLFF. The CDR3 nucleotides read TGTGCCAGCAGAGTACTAGGAGGGGGTCTGTTCTTC.